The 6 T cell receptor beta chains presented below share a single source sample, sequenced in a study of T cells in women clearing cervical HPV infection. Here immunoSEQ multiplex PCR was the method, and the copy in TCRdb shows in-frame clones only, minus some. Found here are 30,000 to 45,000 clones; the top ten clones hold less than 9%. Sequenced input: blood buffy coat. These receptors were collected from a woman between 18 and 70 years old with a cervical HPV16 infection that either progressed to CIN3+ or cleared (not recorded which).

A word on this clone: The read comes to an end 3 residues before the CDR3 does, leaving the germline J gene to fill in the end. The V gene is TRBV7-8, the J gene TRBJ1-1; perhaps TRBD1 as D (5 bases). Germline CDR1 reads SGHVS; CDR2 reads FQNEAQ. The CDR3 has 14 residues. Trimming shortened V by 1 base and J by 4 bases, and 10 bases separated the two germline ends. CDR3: CASSLEARATEAFF. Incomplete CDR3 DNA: TGTGCCAGCAGCTTAGAGGCCAGGGCCACTGAA.

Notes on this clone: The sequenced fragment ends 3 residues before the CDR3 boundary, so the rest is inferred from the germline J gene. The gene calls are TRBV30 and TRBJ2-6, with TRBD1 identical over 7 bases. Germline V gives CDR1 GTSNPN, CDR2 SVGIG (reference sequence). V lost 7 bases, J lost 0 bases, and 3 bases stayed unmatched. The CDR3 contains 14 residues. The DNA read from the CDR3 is TGTGCCTCCGCAGGGGGCTCTGGGGCCAACGTC. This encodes CASAGGSGANV. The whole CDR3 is CASAGGSGANVLTF.

Partial CDR3 DNA: TGTGCCAGCAGTCTGCGTGCCACTGAA. The encoded protein is CASSLRATE. The whole CDR3 region reads CASSLRATEAFF. This rearrangement joins TRBV2 to TRBJ1-1, with D hard to call. The CDR3 goes on 3 residues after the read ends, and that part is filled in from the germline J gene. Germline lookup yields CDR1 SNHLY and CDR2 FYNNEI. The CDR3 extends over 12 amino acids. Trimming shortened V by 5 bases and J by 4 bases, and 8 bases separated the two germline ends.

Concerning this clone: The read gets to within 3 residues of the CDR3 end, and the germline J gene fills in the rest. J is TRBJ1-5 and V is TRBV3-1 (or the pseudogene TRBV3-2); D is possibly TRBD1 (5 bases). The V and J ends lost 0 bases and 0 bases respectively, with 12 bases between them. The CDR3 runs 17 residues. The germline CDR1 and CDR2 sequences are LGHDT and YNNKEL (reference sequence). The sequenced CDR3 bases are TGTGCCAGCAGCCAAGAGGGCCGGGGGGATAGCAATCAGCCC. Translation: CASSQEGRGDSNQP. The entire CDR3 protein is CASSQEGRGDSNQPQHF.

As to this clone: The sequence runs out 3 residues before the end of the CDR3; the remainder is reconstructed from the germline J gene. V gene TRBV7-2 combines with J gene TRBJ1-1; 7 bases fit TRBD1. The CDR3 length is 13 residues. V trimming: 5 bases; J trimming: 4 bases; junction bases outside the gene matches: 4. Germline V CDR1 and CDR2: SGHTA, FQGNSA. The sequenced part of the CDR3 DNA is TGTGCCAGCAGCACACAGGGGACCACTGAA. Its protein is CASSTQGTTE. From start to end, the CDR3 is CASSTQGTTEAFF.

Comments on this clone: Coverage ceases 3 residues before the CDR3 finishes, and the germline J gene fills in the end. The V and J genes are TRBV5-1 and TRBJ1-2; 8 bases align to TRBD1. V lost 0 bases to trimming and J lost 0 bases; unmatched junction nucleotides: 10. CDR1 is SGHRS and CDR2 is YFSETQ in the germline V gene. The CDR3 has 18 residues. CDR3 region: CASSLELRQGLTNYGYTF. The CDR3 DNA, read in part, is TGCGCCAGCAGCTTGGAGCTGAGACAGGGGCTCACTAACTATGGC.